The following is a TCR beta chain sequence with its context. Generated by immunoSEQ multiplex PCR, the TCRdb table keeps only in-frame clones and is missing some. The table lists fewer than 70,000 clones, around 94% of them singletons. This sample is drawn from a study of control samples from healthy donors and cancer patients. The sequenced sample was blood. This TCR was sampled from a man younger than 40 in good health.

CDR3 DNA: TGTGCCAGCTCACCACAACTAGCGGGGGGCACAGATACGCAGTATTTT. It specifies CASSPQLAGGTDTQYF. The J gene is TRBJ2-3, the V gene TRBV18, with 11 bases identical to TRBD2. V was clipped by 1 base and J by 1 base; unmatched bases: 1. The germline V gene has CDR1 KGHSH and CDR2 LQKENI. The CDR3 is 16 residues long.